One sample yielded the 21 T cell receptor beta chains listed below, sequenced in a study of T cell responses to AZD1222 COVID-19 vaccine. The assay was immunoSEQ multiplex PCR, and TCRdb's table has in-frame clones only and misses some. The sample carries tens of thousands of clones, roughly 90% recorded once. The sample consisted of peripheral blood, taken 28 days after the second AZD1222 dose. The source is an adult who received the AZD1222 COVID-19 vaccine.

The gene calls are TRBV29-1 and TRBJ2-1, with 8 bases lining up with TRBD1. Losses at the gene ends were 7 bases for V and 7 bases for J; bases not matched to a gene: 6. This CDR3 has 12 amino acids. The germline gives CDR1 SQVTM, CDR2 ANQGSEA. The CDR3 region has the DNA TGCAGCGCCGGAGACAGGGGAAATGAGCAGTTCTTC. This codes for CSAGDRGNEQFF.

This rearrangement joins TRBV7-9 to TRBJ2-7; D is uncertain. Trimming cost V 4 bases and J 3 bases, with 10 bases left between them. CDR1 is SEHNR and CDR2 is FQNEAQ in the germline V gene (reference sequence). This CDR3 region has 13 residues. CDR3 nucleotides: TGTGCCAGCAGCTCAAAATCCCGCTACGAGCAGTACTTC. Encoded protein: CASSSKSRYEQYF.

The sample holds one count of this clone. The chain uses TRBV27 and TRBJ2-1, with 14 positions matching TRBD2. V gave up 6 bases and J gave up 9 bases; unmatched junction bases: 7. Looked up from germline, CDR1 is MNHEY and CDR2 is SMNVEV (reference sequence). The CDR3 runs to 15 residues. CDR3 coding DNA: TGTGCCAGCAGCGTGACTAGCGGGAGGGCCGGTGAGCAGTTCTTC. The encoded protein is CASSVTSGRAGEQFF.

V gene TRBV7-9 combines with J gene TRBJ1-4, with 7 bases lining up with TRBD1. Looked up from germline, CDR1 is SEHNR and CDR2 is FQNEAQ (reference sequence). V lost 10 bases to trimming and J lost 4 bases; unmatched junction nucleotides: 6. The CDR3 extends over 13 amino acids. Here the CDR3 reads CATGDSRNEKLFF. CDR3 sequence (DNA): TGTGCCACAGGGGACAGCCGTAATGAAAAACTGTTTTTT.

The chain employs TRBV18 and TRBJ2-1; the D gene is possibly TRBD2 (6 bases). Between the trimmed V and J ends, which lost 3 bases and 3 bases, there was a span of 18 bases. Germline CDR1 KGHSH, CDR2 LQKENI. This CDR3 is built from 17 residues. The CDR3 DNA reads TGTGCCAGCTCACCCTCGGTTCGGCTAGCGAGCTACAATGAGCAGTTCTTC. The encoded protein is CASSPSVRLASYNEQFF.

A single count supports this clone. V and J are TRBV4-1 and TRBJ1-3; no definite D call. V lost 0 bases to trimming and J lost 10 bases, with 16 bases between them. The germline V gene has CDR1 MGHRA and CDR2 YSYEKL. This CDR3 spans 15 amino acids. CDR3 sequence (DNA): TGCGCCAGCAGCCAAGACCAGCTTTTAAGCGGTACCATATATTTT. The encoded protein is CASSQDQLLSGTIYF.

CDR3 bases: TGTGCCAGCAGTTACGGACAGGGGGGTAAAGAAAAACTGTTTTTT. Its protein product is CASSYGQGGKEKLFF. The rearrangement uses TRBV6-5 and TRBJ1-4, with 10 bases that match TRBD1. The CDR3 totals 15 residues. From germline, CDR1 is MNHEY and CDR2 SVGAGI. Losses at the gene ends were 2 bases for V and 8 bases for J; bases not matched to a gene: 5.

This clone was recorded only once. The CDR3 is CASSLIVGRTDTQYF. CDR3 DNA: TGCGCCAGCAGCTTAATCGTGGGGCGGACAGATACGCAGTATTTT. The chain links TRBV5-1 to TRBJ2-3; TRBD1 might be the D (5 bases). CDR1 and CDR2 (germline): SGHRS, YFSETQ. Trimming removed 2 bases from V and 3 bases from J, with 13 bases in between. The CDR3 is made up of 15 amino acids.

The V and J genes are TRBV27 and TRBJ2-1; D possibly corresponds to TRBD2 (5 bases). CDR3 size: 15 residues. Germline V CDR1 and CDR2: MNHEY, SMNVEV (reference sequence). Deletions cut 5 bases from V and 7 bases from J, with 18 bases between. CDR3: CASSLLGNFRNEQFF. CDR3 sequence (DNA): TGTGCCAGCAGTCTGCTCGGGAACTTTCGGAATGAGCAGTTCTTC.

The chain joins TRBV28 to TRBJ1-5, with unresolved D. CDR3 length: 15 residues. Trimming shortened V by 1 base and J by 1 base, and 8 bases separated the two germline ends. Germline V gives CDR1 MDHEN, CDR2 SYDVKM. CDR3 in amino acids: CASSLFWESNQPQHF. CDR3 coding DNA: TGTGCCAGCAGTTTATTTTGGGAAAGCAATCAGCCCCAGCATTTT.

As regards this clone: In the same sample, other DNA sequences code for this CDR3. The chain links TRBV18 to TRBJ1-1; D call uncertain. Trimming took 3 bases from V and 1 from J, leaving 6 bases between them. Germline assignment: CDR1 KGHSH and CDR2 LQKENI. There are 13 residues in the CDR3. CDR3 region: CASSPPGNTEAFF. The CDR3, as DNA: TGTGCCAGCTCACCCCCGGGGAACACTGAAGCTTTCTTT.

The CDR3 sequence is CASSQTSGKSGGQFF. CDR3 coding DNA: TGCGCCAGCAGCCAAACTAGCGGGAAATCGGGTGGGCAGTTCTTC. The chain links TRBV5-1 to TRBJ2-1; 10 nucleotides align to TRBD2. Germline V gene lookup returns CDR1 SGHRS and CDR2 YFSETQ. V trimming: 4 bases; J trimming: 12 bases; junction bases outside the gene matches: 13. This CDR3 has 15 amino acids. Full variable domain (outside the CDR3, taken from reference TRBV5-1 and TRBJ2-1): KAGVTQTPRYLIKTRGQQVTLSCSPISGHRSVSWYQQTPGQGLQFLFEYFSETQRNKGNFPGRFSGRQFSNSRSEMNVSTLELGDSALYLCASSQTSGKSGGQFFGPGTRLTVL.

J is TRBJ1-2 and V is TRBV9; D is possibly TRBD1 (6 bases). The CDR3 has 15 residues. Germline CDR1 is SGDLS and CDR2 is YYNGEE. Between the trimmed V and J ends, which lost 4 bases and 3 bases, there was a span of 16 bases. CDR3 protein: CASSSNQGSHYGYTF. The CDR3 DNA sequence: TGTGCCAGCAGCTCCAACCAGGGGTCTCACTATGGCTACACCTTC.

The chain has TRBV11-3 and TRBJ1-5; 11 bases line up with TRBD1. The CDR3 covers 14 residues. V was clipped by 5 bases and J by 5 bases; unmatched bases: 2. Germline-derived CDR1 and CDR2 are SGHNT and YENEEA. The CDR3 is CASSEDRGHQPQHF. The CDR3 DNA is TGTGCCAGCAGCGAGGACAGGGGGCATCAGCCCCAGCATTTT.

CDR3 sequence reads: CASSPGGGRLGEQYF. The CDR3 DNA is TGTGCCAGCTCACCAGGAGGGGGTAGGTTGGGAGAGCAGTACTTC. The rearrangement joins TRBV18 to TRBJ2-7, with D perhaps being TRBD1 or TRBD2 (6 bases each). Looked up from germline, CDR1 is KGHSH and CDR2 is LQKENI. Trimming left V 2 bases short and J 7 bases short, with 18 bases between. CDR3 length equals 15 residues.

V and J are TRBV7-3 and TRBJ2-1; 10 nucleotides match TRBD1. This CDR3 comprises 16 residues. Germline V gene data show CDR1 as SGHTA and CDR2 as FQGTGA. V shed 5 bases, J shed 7 bases, and the junction held 11 bases outside the gene matches. DNA for the CDR3: TGTGCCAGCAGCACCACTCCGGGACAGGGGTTTAATGAGCAGTTCTTC. Protein sequence: CASSTTPGQGFNEQFF.

The genes are TRBV19 and TRBJ2-2, with D possibly matching TRBD2 (6 bases). Trimming pared 2 bases from V and 6 bases from J, leaving 13 bases between. Looked up from germline, CDR1 is LNHDA and CDR2 is SQIVND (reference sequence). This CDR3 spans 15 amino acids. For the CDR3, the DNA is TGTGCCAGTAGTATAAGGAGCAGGGAGGCCGGGGAGCTGTTTTTT. Its translation is CASSIRSREAGELFF.

The rearrangement uses TRBV14 and TRBJ1-4; D remains ambiguous. Germline CDR1 and CDR2: SGHDN and FVKESK. V was shortened by 3 bases and J by 4 bases, with 12 bases between the two germline ends. The CDR3 extends over 15 amino acids. The CDR3 here is CASSQGRKFNEKLFF. The CDR3 DNA reads as TGTGCCAGCAGCCAGGGGAGGAAATTTAATGAAAAACTGTTTTTT.

The sample holds one count of this clone. The J gene is TRBJ2-2, the V gene TRBV7-2; 10 bases are a match to TRBD1. Trimming removed 4 bases from V and 4 bases from J; junction bases left unmatched: 3. The CDR3 has 15 residues. The germline CDR1 and CDR2 sequences are SGHTA and FQGNSA. CDR3 in DNA: TGTGCCAGCAGCTCGGGACAGGGGACCACCGGGGAGCTGTTTTTT. This codes for CASSSGQGTTGELFF.

A few counts support this clone. The rearrangement joins TRBV6-5 to TRBJ1-1; D possibly corresponds to TRBD1 (6 bases). Germline CDR1 reads MNHEY; CDR2 reads SVGAGI. V was clipped by 7 bases and J by 0 bases, with 12 bases between them. The CDR3 is made up of 14 amino acids. The CDR3 loop is CASKIRGMNTEAFF. In nucleotides, the CDR3 is TGTGCCAGCAAGATCAGGGGAATGAACACTGAAGCTTTCTTT.

The chain links TRBV29-1 to TRBJ2-2; 12 bases match TRBD1. The CDR3 is 15 amino acids. From germline, CDR1 is SQVTM and CDR2 ANQGSEA. V lost 7 bases, J lost 3 bases, and 6 bases stayed unmatched. In DNA, the CDR3 is TGCAGCGCCGGGGACAGGGGGCAGTACACCGGGGAGCTGTTTTTT. Protein sequence: CSAGDRGQYTGELFF.